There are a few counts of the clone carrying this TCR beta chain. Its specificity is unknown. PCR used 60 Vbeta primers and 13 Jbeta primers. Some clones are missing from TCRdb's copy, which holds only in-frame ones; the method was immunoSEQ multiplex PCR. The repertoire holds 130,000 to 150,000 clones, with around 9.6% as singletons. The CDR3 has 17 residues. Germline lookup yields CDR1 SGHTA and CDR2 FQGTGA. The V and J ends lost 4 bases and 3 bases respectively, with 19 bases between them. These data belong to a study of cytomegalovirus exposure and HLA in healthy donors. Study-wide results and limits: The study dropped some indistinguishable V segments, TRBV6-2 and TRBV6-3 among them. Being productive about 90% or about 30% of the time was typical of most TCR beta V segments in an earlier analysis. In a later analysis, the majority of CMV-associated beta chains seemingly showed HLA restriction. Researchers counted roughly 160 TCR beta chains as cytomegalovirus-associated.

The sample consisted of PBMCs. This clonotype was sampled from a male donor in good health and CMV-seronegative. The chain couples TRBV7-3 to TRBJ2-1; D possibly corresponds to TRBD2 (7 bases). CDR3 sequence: CASSSRKGGTNYNEQFF. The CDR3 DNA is TGTGCCAGCAGCTCAAGAAAGGGGGGGACCAACTACAATGAGCAGTTCTTC.